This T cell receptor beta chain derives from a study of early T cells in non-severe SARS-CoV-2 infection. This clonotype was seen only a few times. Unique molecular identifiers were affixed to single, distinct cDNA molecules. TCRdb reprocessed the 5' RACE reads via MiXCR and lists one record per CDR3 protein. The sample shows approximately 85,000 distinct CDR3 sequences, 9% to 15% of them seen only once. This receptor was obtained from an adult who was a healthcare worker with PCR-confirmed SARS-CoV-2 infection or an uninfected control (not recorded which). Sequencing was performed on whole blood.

The chain's CDR3 is CASSMGGKNYGYTF. CDR3 DNA sequence: TGTGCCAGTAGTATGGGTGGGAAGAACTATGGCTACACCTTC. The chain couples TRBV19 to TRBJ1-2; unclear D gene. The CDR3 loop spans 14 amino acids. CDR1 LNHDA and CDR2 SQIVND come from the germline V gene (reference sequence). The ends were cut back, 3 bases at V and 2 bases at J, with 10 bases in the middle.